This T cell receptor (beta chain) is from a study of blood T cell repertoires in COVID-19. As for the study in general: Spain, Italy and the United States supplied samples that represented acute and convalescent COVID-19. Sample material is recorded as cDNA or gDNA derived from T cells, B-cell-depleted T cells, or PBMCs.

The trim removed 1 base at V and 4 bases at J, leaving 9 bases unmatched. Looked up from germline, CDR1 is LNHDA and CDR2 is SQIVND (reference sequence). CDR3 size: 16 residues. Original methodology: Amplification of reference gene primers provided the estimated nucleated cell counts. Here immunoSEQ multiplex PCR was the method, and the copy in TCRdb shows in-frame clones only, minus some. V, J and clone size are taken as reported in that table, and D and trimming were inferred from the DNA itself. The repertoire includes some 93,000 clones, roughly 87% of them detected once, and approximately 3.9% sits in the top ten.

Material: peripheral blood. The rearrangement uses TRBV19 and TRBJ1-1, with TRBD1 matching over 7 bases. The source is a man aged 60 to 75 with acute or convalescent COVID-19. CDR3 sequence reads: CASSIAQGRSLTEAFF. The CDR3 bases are TGTGCCAGTAGTATAGCACAGGGGCGCTCTCTCACTGAAGCTTTCTTT.